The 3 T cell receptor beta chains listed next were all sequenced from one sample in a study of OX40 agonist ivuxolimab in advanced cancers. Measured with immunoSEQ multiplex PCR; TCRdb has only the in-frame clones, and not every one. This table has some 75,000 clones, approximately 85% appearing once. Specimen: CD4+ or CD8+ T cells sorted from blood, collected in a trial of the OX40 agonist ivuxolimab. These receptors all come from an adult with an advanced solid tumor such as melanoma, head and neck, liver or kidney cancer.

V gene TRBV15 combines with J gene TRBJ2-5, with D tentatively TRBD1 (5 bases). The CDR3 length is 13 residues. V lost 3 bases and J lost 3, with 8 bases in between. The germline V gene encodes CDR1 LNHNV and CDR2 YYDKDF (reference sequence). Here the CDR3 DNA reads TGTGCCACCAGCAGGGGGCAGGAAGAGACCCAGTACTTC. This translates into CATSRGQEETQYF.

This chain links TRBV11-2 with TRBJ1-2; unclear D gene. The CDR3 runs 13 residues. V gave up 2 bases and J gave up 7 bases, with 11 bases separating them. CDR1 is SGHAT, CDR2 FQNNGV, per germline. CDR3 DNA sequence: TGTGCCAGCAGCTTAAGTGAGGGTTTTGGCTACACCTTC. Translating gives CASSLSEGFGYTF.

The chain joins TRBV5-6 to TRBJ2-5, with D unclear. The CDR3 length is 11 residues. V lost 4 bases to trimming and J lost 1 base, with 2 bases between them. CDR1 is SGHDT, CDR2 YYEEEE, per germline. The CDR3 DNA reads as TGTGCCAGCAGCACCCAAGAGACCCAGTACTTC. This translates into CASSTQETQYF.